The 2 T cell receptor beta chains presented below share a single source sample, sequenced in a study of blood T cell repertoires in COVID-19. Produced via immunoSEQ multiplex PCR; TCRdb's table is partial and in-frame only. The sample consists of nearly 200,000 clones, approximately 80% of them appearing once. Specimen: peripheral blood. These receptor sequences come from a human donor in a cohort sampled during active COVID-19.

The V and J genes are TRBV14 and TRBJ2-3; weak D call: TRBD2 (6 bases). The V gene lost 8 bases and the J gene lost 0 bases, with 21 bases spanning the gap. Germline V gives CDR1 SGHDN, CDR2 FVKESK. CDR3 length: 17 residues. The CDR3 sequence: CASGSGVLVRSTDTQYF. CDR3 bases: TGTGCCAGCGGCTCGGGAGTGCTCGTACGTAGCACAGATACGCAGTATTTT.

J is TRBJ1-1 and V is TRBV5-1; D remains ambiguous. Germline loops: CDR1 SGHRS, CDR2 YFSETQ. V was clipped by 0 bases and J by 4 bases, with 7 bases between them. This CDR3 has 13 amino acids. CDR3 in amino acids: CASSLGGTTEAFF. DNA for the CDR3: TGCGCCAGCAGCTTGGGAGGAACCACTGAAGCTTTCTTT.